Listed below are T cell receptor beta chains from one sample, sequenced in a study of beta chain features in type 1 diabetes. Sequencing was performed with immunoSEQ multiplex PCR; in TCRdb, only in-frame clones are kept and a portion is missing. The sample comprises fewer than 550,000 clones, approximately 10% of which are singletons, and around 0.05% rests with the top ten. Sequences were obtained from naive CD4+ T cells from blood. The receptors derive from a woman aged 18-29 years in good health. Each CDR3 is given with its conserved first and last residue.

>TRBV7-6
CASSLTASQETQYF
>TRBV7-2
CASSLVTVLKETQYF
>TRBV21-1
CASSKYFRTSGRCCTDTQYF
>TRBV4-1
CASSKVSTGISYNEQFF
>TRBV6-1
CASSVVPSGPNTGELFF
>TRBV28
CASSLVGRGNTQYF
>TRBV4-2
CASSQDDHRALYGYTF
>TRBV4-2
CASSETGPGTETQYF
>TRBV4-3
CASSWASYNEQFF
>TRBV28
CASSPPREDGYTF
>TRBV25-1
CASSEWGPRYEQYF
>TRBV7-9
CASTGSSEQFF
>TRBV6-4
CASSGFPGTTDTQYF
>TRBV2
CASKDLGMNTEAFF
>TRBV5-1
CASSLAANTGELFF
>TRBV5-4
CASSRSGAANEKLFF
>TRBV28
CASSGDSLLQETQYF
>TRBV23-1
CASSQSMGGLCYTF
>TRBV7-2
CASSAGALQTQYF
>TRBV7-2
CASSSISGSPLHF
>TRBV29-1
CSVEDLVRRGPQPQYF
>TRBV29-1
CSGGSLLGSETQYF
>TRBV7-2
CASSAAGANVLTF
>TRBV29-1
CSVAGTGGFDEQYF
>TRBV29-1
CSVGGRKGNTGELFF
>TRBV30
CAWAPLATSYNEQFF
>TRBV4-2
CASSPTPSRTKGVDQFF
>TRBV4-3
CASSQRDTDVLTF
>TRBV5-1
CASSSGLDYGYTF
>TRBV15
CATGSSARGSEQFF
>TRBV6-4
CASSARRMDEQFF
>TRBV7-9
CASSSRTNTEAFF
>TRBV27
CASSTPSRDTDTQYF
>TRBV25-1
CASSPGGANVLTF
>TRBV7-2
CASSLSATYEQYF
>TRBV29-1
CSVASGGAYEQFF
>TRBV5-1
CASSLGTSGAYQETQYF
>TRBV5-1
CASSPTAGDNEQFF
>TRBV7-8
CASSHSSAVSYNEQFF
>TRBV4-1
CASSQRRGNSDNQPQHF
>TRBV7-2
CASSLRQTDEQFF
>TRBV30
CAWGSSGGQQYF
>TRBV15
CATSRGLGQGAREYF
>TRBV30
CAWRARGGAPYGYTF
>TRBV18
CASSPLEGPNTEAFF
>TRBV14
CASSQRNLAGGEQYF
>TRBV4-1
CASSQHPLAGGRAGETQYF
>TRBV14
CASSQDGTASYTF
>TRBV7-9
CASSPIRASSSYNEQFF
>TRBV23-1
CASSRGGHGNTIYF
>TRBV6-6
CASRPRGSSYNEQFF
>TRBV9
CASSLSDRGNTEAFF
>TRBV18
CASSPVSMGEQFF
>TRBV11-1
CASSPRQRHSGNTIYF
>TRBV7-2
CASSRRTSGRANEQFF
>TRBV4-2
CASSRFSGSDDTQYF
>TRBV7-2
CASSSPRDSGGPGTDTQYF
>TRBV28
CASSTAASSYNEQFF
>TRBV28
CASSHPIWTSIDIQYF